This T cell receptor beta chain was found in a study of blood T cell repertoires in COVID-19. On the study more broadly: The samples span acute and convalescent COVID-19 from the United States, Italy and Spain. T cells, B-cell-depleted T cells, or PBMCs supplied cDNA or gDNA.

In the source study's methods: From reference gene primer amplification, estimates of nucleated cell counts were derived. Generated by immunoSEQ multiplex PCR, the TCRdb table keeps only in-frame clones and is missing some. V and J calls and clone size are as listed in that table; D and trimming were resolved from the DNA. The sample records roughly 220,000 clones, 80% to 85% being singletons. The germline gives CDR1 MGHRA, CDR2 YSYEKL. There are 15 residues in the CDR3. V shed 8 bases, J shed 4 bases, and the junction held 8 bases outside the gene matches. V is TRBV4-1 and J is TRBJ2-1, with 10 bases that match TRBD1. The clonotype comes from a woman in her twenties or thirties who had recovered from COVID-19. The sample taken for sequencing was peripheral blood. CDR3 region: CASSLSGQGYNEQFF. The CDR3, as DNA: TGCGCCAGCTCCCTTTCGGGACAGGGGTACAATGAGCAGTTCTTC.